The source of this T cell receptor (beta chain) is a study of blood T cell repertoires in COVID-19. Across the study: Specimens from acute and convalescent COVID-19 originated in the United States, Italy and Spain.

Original handling: The authors estimated nucleated cell counts from reference gene primer amplification. TCRdb keeps only in-frame clones here, not all; method: immunoSEQ multiplex PCR. V and J calls plus clone size are reproduced from that table; the DNA served to infer D and trimming. In the table there are tens of thousands of clones, less than 85% of which are singletons. From germline, CDR1 is SGHRS and CDR2 YFSETQ. This CDR3 has 12 amino acids. With 5 bases clipped from V and 6 bases from J, the junction kept 1 base outside the gene matches. This clone has only a few counts. What was sequenced was peripheral blood. The chain combines TRBV5-1 with TRBJ2-1; 8 positions agree with TRBD1. This clonotype originated in a woman older than 75 with acute or convalescent COVID-19. DNA for the CDR3: TGCGCCAGCAGTGACAGGGGCAATGAGCAGTTCTTC. It codes for CASSDRGNEQFF.